The 14 T cell receptor beta chains below were found in one sample sequenced in a study of T cells and Merkel cell carcinoma outcomes. Sequencing was performed with immunoSEQ multiplex PCR; in TCRdb, only in-frame clones are kept and a portion is missing. The sample lists about 15,000 clones; more than 80% were seen once. The sequencing sample was made of tumor tissue from Merkel cell carcinoma. The receptor set was obtained from a human donor with Merkel cell carcinoma.

The chain combines TRBV5-1 with TRBJ2-7; the match to TRBD1 covers 10 bases. The CDR3 is 16 residues long. The germline V gene has CDR1 SGHRS and CDR2 YFSETQ. J lost 0 bases, V lost 4 bases, and 7 bases had no gene match. Here the CDR3 DNA reads TGCGCCAGCAGCCATGGGACAGGGGCCTTCTCCTACGAGCAGTACTTC. It encodes CASSHGTGAFSYEQYF.

The CDR3 DNA follows: TGCAGCGTTGGTTCGCGGGATCAGCCCCAGCATTTT. Its protein is CSVGSRDQPQHF. This chain joins TRBV29-1 and TRBJ1-5; D uncertain. Germline CDR1 is SQVTM and CDR2 is ANQGSEA. The CDR3 is made up of 12 amino acids. Trimming removed 4 bases at V and 5 bases at J, with 9 bases between.

CDR3 sequence: CASSQTGLEETQYF. As DNA, the CDR3 is TGCGCCAGCAGCCAGACGGGACTTGAAGAGACCCAGTACTTC. The rearrangement uses TRBV10-1 and TRBJ2-5; D is possibly TRBD2 (6 bases). The CDR3 spans 14 residues. The V end lost 6 bases, the J end lost 3 bases, and 14 bases lay between the germline ends. Germline V gives CDR1 WNHNN, CDR2 SYGVQD (reference sequence).

CDR3 in DNA: TGCGCCAGCAGCCAAGGAGGAGCTCAGCCCCAGCATTTT. This encodes CASSQGGAQPQHF. The chain carries TRBV4-1 and TRBJ1-5; no clear D gene. The germline V and J ends were trimmed by 1 base and 6 bases, with 7 bases remaining between them. Germline-derived CDR1 and CDR2 are MGHRA and YSYEKL. The CDR3 loop spans 13 amino acids.

In the case of this clone: The sample contains more than one DNA sequence encoding this CDR3. The V and J genes are TRBV5-4 and TRBJ2-1; 10 bases agree with TRBD2. Looked up from germline, CDR1 is SGHNT and CDR2 is YYREEE (reference sequence). V shed 4 bases and J 1 base; nucleotides not matched to a gene: 2. CDR3 length: 15 amino acids. The CDR3, as DNA: TGTGCCAGCAGCCCTAGCGGGAGTTCCTACAATGAGCAGTTCTTC. Its protein is CASSPSGSSYNEQFF.

The chain couples TRBV25-1 to TRBJ1-2; weak D call: TRBD1 (6 bases). This CDR3 region has 15 residues. V was clipped by 6 bases and J by 4 bases, with 18 bases between them. Germline lookup yields CDR1 MGHDK and CDR2 SYGVNS. This CDR3 reads CASRSNREVGYGYTF. The CDR3 DNA sequence: TGTGCCAGCAGGAGTAACAGGGAGGTCGGCTATGGCTACACCTTC.

The V gene is TRBV11-3, the J gene TRBJ2-1; no clear D gene. The CDR3 spans 14 residues. The germline V gene has CDR1 SGHNT and CDR2 YENEEA. V lost 5 bases to trimming and J lost 0 bases, with 8 bases between them. The CDR3 region has the DNA TGTGCCAGCAGCAAAGACCCCTCCTACAATGAGCAGTTCTTC. The encoded protein is CASSKDPSYNEQFF. The full variable domain, with the rest looked up from reference TRBV11-3 and TRBJ2-1, is EAGVVQSPRYKIIEKKQPVAFWCNPISGHNTLYWYLQNLGQGPELLIRYENEEAVDDSQLPKDRFSAERLKGVDSTLKIQPAELGDSAVYLCASSKDPSYNEQFFGPGTRLTVL.

CDR3 sequence: CSVEKGGTEAFF. CDR3 nucleotides: TGCAGCGTTGAAAAAGGGGGCACTGAAGCTTTCTTT. The rearrangement uses TRBV29-1 and TRBJ1-1; TRBD1 might be the D (6 bases). The CDR3 runs to 12 residues. Trimming took off 2 bases at V and 4 bases at J, with 8 bases between the two ends. Per germline, CDR1 SQVTM and CDR2 ANQGSEA.

The V call is TRBV30, the J call TRBJ2-1; no reliable D call. Trimming cost V 3 bases and J 5 bases, with 8 bases left between them. The CDR3 runs to 12 residues. Germline lookup yields CDR1 GTSNPN and CDR2 SVGIG (reference sequence). CDR3 coding DNA: TGTGCCTGGAGGCAAGCGAACAATGAGCAGTTCTTC. Translation gives CAWRQANNEQFF.

The count of this clone is one. CDR3 residues: CASSEPGQGSYTF. CDR3 in DNA: TGTGCCAGCAGTGAACCGGGACAGGGGAGCTACACCTTC. The chain links TRBV6-5 to TRBJ1-2, with TRBD1 matching over 10 bases. V dropped 5 bases and J dropped 9; count of bases not matched to a gene: 6. The CDR3 covers 13 residues. The germline gives CDR1 MNHEY, CDR2 SVGAGI.

The genes are TRBV11-2 and TRBJ1-2, with D hard to call. The V gene's germline CDR1 is SGHAT and CDR2 FQNNGV. Trimming cost V 1 base and J 3 bases, with 6 bases left between them. The CDR3 contains 13 residues. CDR3 DNA: TGTGCCAGCAGCTTAGTGACATACTATGGCTACACCTTC. Translated: CASSLVTYYGYTF.

The rearrangement uses TRBV7-9 and TRBJ2-7; D tentatively fits TRBD1 or TRBD2 (5 bases each). The V and J ends lost 0 bases and 3 bases respectively, with 12 bases between them. Germline values: CDR1 SEHNR, CDR2 FQNEAQ (reference sequence). CDR3 length equals 15 residues. The CDR3 nucleotides read TGTGCCAGCAGCTTAGCAGGGACCCGGGTCTACGAGCAGTACTTC. Its translation is CASSLAGTRVYEQYF.

The chain joins TRBV11-2 to TRBJ1-2; D remains unclear. Trimming shortened V by 3 bases and J by 4 bases, and 9 bases separated the two germline ends. The length of the CDR3 is 13 residues. Germline-derived CDR1 and CDR2 are SGHAT and FQNNGV. The CDR3 DNA is TGTGCCAGCAGCTTGGAGGGCGGCTATGGCTACACCTTC. Translated, it gives CASSLEGGYGYTF.

The CDR3 DNA follows: TGTGCCAGCAGGACTAATGAAAAACTGTTTTTT. Its protein is CASRTNEKLFF. The chain joins TRBV6-5 to TRBJ1-4; D gene unclear. Trimming removed 6 bases at V and 2 bases at J, with 1 base between. CDR1 and CDR2 from the germline V gene are MNHEY and SVGAGI. This CDR3 has 11 amino acids.